The 20 T cell receptor beta chains below come from one sample, sequenced in a study of blood T cell repertoires in COVID-19. The repertoire was sequenced with immunoSEQ multiplex PCR; TCRdb's copy has only in-frame clones and lacks some. The sample lists about 170,000 clones, around four fifths occurring once. Sequenced input: peripheral blood. The receptors originated from a woman aged 70 to 79 who had recovered from COVID-19.

The chain links TRBV10-3 to TRBJ1-1; D call uncertain. Trimming cost V 7 bases and J 3 bases, with 12 bases left between them. The CDR3 consists of 13 residues. Germline V gene lookup returns CDR1 ENHRY and CDR2 SYGVKD. The DNA of the CDR3 is TGTGCCATCAAGACGACACCCGACACTGAAGCTTTCTTT. Amino acids: CAIKTTPDTEAFF.

In this sample, this clone turned up once. The genes are TRBV30 and TRBJ2-3, with TRBD2 identical over 7 bases. Trimming at V came to 0 bases and at J to 3 bases, leaving 12 bases not matched to a gene. Germline V gives CDR1 GTSNPN, CDR2 SVGIG (reference sequence). The CDR3 spans 17 residues. The CDR3 DNA follows: TGTGCCTGGAGTGTATGGGCTAGCGGAGAGTATACAGATACGCAGTATTTT. Its translation: CAWSVWASGEYTDTQYF.

In DNA form, the CDR3 reads TGCGCCAGCTCCCCAGACAGGGCAAACTATGGCTACACCTTC. Translating it yields CASSPDRANYGYTF. The chain is built from TRBV10-2 and TRBJ1-2, with 7 bases that match TRBD1. The CDR3 is 14 residues long. Germline V gene data show CDR1 as WSHSY and CDR2 as SAAADI. Unmatched junction bases numbered 8, after V lost 8 bases and J lost 2 bases.

There are a few counts of this clone. This chain connects TRBV30 to TRBJ1-2; tentatively, D is TRBD1 (5 bases). Germline V gene data show CDR1 as GTSNPN and CDR2 as SVGIG (reference sequence). With 2 bases removed from V and 6 bases from J, the gap between germline ends came to 13 bases. This CDR3 is 13 amino acids long. CDR3 protein: CAWSWDSGDGYTF. The DNA for the CDR3 is TGTGCCTGGAGTTGGGACTCCGGGGATGGCTACACCTTC.

This rearrangement joins TRBV7-3 to TRBJ2-3; 7 bases are a match to TRBD2. J was trimmed by 1 base and V by 2 bases; bases with no gene match: 6. Germline loops: CDR1 SGHTA, CDR2 FQGTGA. The CDR3 has 16 residues. The CDR3 sequence is CASSLGSGRGTDTQYF. For the CDR3, the DNA is TGTGCCAGCAGCTTAGGTTCTGGGAGGGGCACAGATACGCAGTATTTT.

The chain uses TRBV7-3 and TRBJ1-1; D gene ambiguous. Germline CDR1 reads SGHTA; CDR2 reads FQGTGA. The CDR3 is made up of 13 amino acids. V was shortened by 2 bases and J by 6 bases, with 10 bases between the two germline ends. Written as DNA, the CDR3 is TGTGCCAGCAGCTTATCCTCGGAGGCTGAAGCTTTCTTT. Amino acid sequence: CASSLSSEAEAFF.

This clone has only a few counts. The J gene is TRBJ1-6, the V gene TRBV14; no clear D. The CDR3 spans 14 residues. The germline CDR1 and CDR2 sequences are SGHDN and FVKESK. Trimming removed 0 bases at V and 8 bases at J, with 8 bases between. In DNA form, the CDR3 reads TGTGCCAGCAGCCAAGATCAGAGGTATTCACCCCTCCACTTT. Amino acid sequence: CASSQDQRYSPLHF. Looking up the rest from reference TRBV14 and TRBJ1-6 gives the full variable domain: EAGVTQFPSHSVIEKGQTVTLRCDPISGHDNLYWYRRVMGKEIKFLLHFVKESKQDESGMPNNRFLAERTGGTYSTLKVQPAELEDSGVYFCASSQDQRYSPLHFGNGTRLTVT.

The table lists this clone with a few counts. J is TRBJ2-2 and V is TRBV4-2; 9 positions agree with TRBD2. The CDR3 consists of 17 residues. J was trimmed by 4 bases and V by 2 bases; bases with no gene match: 8. From germline, CDR1 is LGHNA and CDR2 YNFKEQ. Here the CDR3 reads CASSQPTGLASTGELFF. The DNA of the CDR3 is TGTGCCAGCAGCCAACCGACCGGACTAGCGTCCACCGGGGAGCTGTTTTTT.

This chain joins TRBV7-2 and TRBJ2-7; D is perhaps TRBD2 (7 bases). The length of the CDR3 is 12 residues. Between the trimmed V and J ends, which lost 5 bases and 5 bases, there was a span of 10 bases. CDR1 and CDR2 (germline): SGHTA, FQGNSA. The CDR3: CASSRGAHEQYF. In DNA form, the CDR3 reads TGTGCCAGCAGCCGGGGGGCCCACGAGCAGTACTTC.

This sequence joins TRBV5-1 and TRBJ1-1; D is possibly TRBD1 (6 bases). V was clipped by 3 bases and J by 5 bases, with 17 bases between them. In germline, CDR1 is SGHRS, CDR2 YFSETQ. The CDR3 contains 15 residues. CDR3 nucleotides: TGCGCCAGCAGCTCCTCAACAGGGACGGGGACTGAAGCTTTCTTT. It encodes CASSSSTGTGTEAFF. Variable domain in full (rest from reference TRBV5-1 and TRBJ1-1): KAGVTQTPRYLIKTRGQQVTLSCSPISGHRSVSWYQQTPGQGLQFLFEYFSETQRNKGNFPGRFSGRQFSNSRSEMNVSTLELGDSALYLCASSSSTGTGTEAFFGQGTRLTVV.

The V gene is TRBV25-1, the J gene TRBJ2-1; 8 bases are shared with TRBD2. This CDR3 comprises 14 residues. V was pared by 5 bases and J by 10 bases, with 10 bases of the junction left unmatched. Germline loops: CDR1 MGHDK, CDR2 SYGVNS. CDR3 protein: CASSREGPIGEQFF. CDR3 DNA sequence: TGTGCCAGCAGTCGGGAGGGCCCGATAGGAGAGCAGTTCTTC.

This clone showed up just once. The chain carries TRBV29-1 and TRBJ2-3; 7 bases are shared with TRBD1. Germline CDR1 is SQVTM and CDR2 is ANQGSEA. The CDR3 is 13 residues long. The ends lost 6 bases at V and 2 bases at J; junction bases unmatched: 5. In DNA form, the CDR3 reads TGCAGCGTCCGGGACAGCCACACAGATACGCAGTATTTT. Protein sequence: CSVRDSHTDTQYF.

The gene calls are TRBV11-1 and TRBJ1-3; the D gene is possibly TRBD1 (5 bases). The CDR3 covers 16 residues. Deletions cut 0 bases from V and 0 bases from J, with 9 bases between. Germline V gives CDR1 SGHAT, CDR2 FQDESV (reference sequence). The CDR3 bases are TGTGCCAGCAGCTTAGCAGCCGGGGGCTCTGGAAACACCATATATTTT. Its protein product is CASSLAAGGSGNTIYF.

CDR3 bases: TGTGCCAGCAGCCCACGGCAGGATCCGAACACCGGGGAGCTGTTTTTT. Its translation: CASSPRQDPNTGELFF. V usage is TRBV9 and J usage is TRBJ2-2; D is ambiguous. V gave up 4 bases and J gave up 0 bases, with 13 bases separating them. The CDR3 loop spans 16 amino acids. Germline V gene lookup returns CDR1 SGDLS and CDR2 YYNGEE.

Concerning this clone: The same CDR3 also results from other DNA sequences found in this sample. This sequence joins TRBV9 and TRBJ1-1; a possible D gene is TRBD1 (5 bases). V shed 1 base and J shed 2 bases, with 9 bases lying between them. This CDR3 contains 14 residues. Per the germline V gene, CDR1 is SGDLS and CDR2 is YYNGEE. The CDR3 DNA reads as TGTGCCAGCAGCGTAACTGGGGCCAACACTGAAGCTTTCTTT. Translating it yields CASSVTGANTEAFF.

V gene TRBV2 combines with J gene TRBJ2-1; tentative D call: TRBD2 (5 bases). CDR1 and CDR2 (germline): SNHLY, FYNNEI. The CDR3 is made up of 14 amino acids. The V end lost 4 bases, the J end lost 4 bases, and 11 bases lay between the germline ends. CDR3 loop: CASSGGLSYNEQFF. The CDR3, as DNA: TGTGCCAGCAGTGGAGGGCTATCTTACAATGAGCAGTTCTTC.

The chain uses TRBV29-1 and TRBJ1-1, with D uncertain. V was trimmed by 7 bases and J by 0 bases, leaving 9 bases between them. This CDR3 is 12 amino acids long. The V gene's germline CDR1 is SQVTM and CDR2 ANQGSEA. CDR3 region: CSAGPVNTEAFF. The CDR3, as DNA: TGCAGCGCCGGCCCAGTGAACACTGAAGCTTTCTTT.

This clone was detected only once. This rearrangement joins TRBV2 to TRBJ2-5, with 9 bases identical to TRBD1. The CDR3 totals 14 residues. The V segment lost 1 base and the J segment 4 bases; nucleotides outside the gene matches: 1. Per germline, CDR1 SNHLY and CDR2 FYNNEI. The CDR3 DNA reads as TGTGCCAGCAGTGAAGTGGGACAGGGAGAGACCCAGTACTTC. Translating it yields CASSEVGQGETQYF.

This clone was found a few times. CDR3 DNA sequence: TGTGCCAGCTCCGGACAGGGGGACAATGAGCAGTTCTTC. Translation: CASSGQGDNEQFF. The chain joins TRBV18 to TRBJ2-1; 10 bases agree with TRBD1. The CDR3 spans 13 residues. Germline CDR1 KGHSH, CDR2 LQKENI. The ends lost 6 bases at V and 5 bases at J; junction bases unmatched: 1.

This sequence joins TRBV11-3 and TRBJ2-7; 7 bases are shared with TRBD1. Germline V lookup: CDR1 SGHNT, CDR2 YENEEA. With V trimmed by 5 bases and J by 1 base, 5 bases remained unmatched. The CDR3 is 14 residues long. This CDR3 reads CASSPRTGSYEQYF. DNA of the CDR3: TGTGCCAGCAGCCCCAGGACAGGTTCCTACGAGCAGTACTTC.